The 25 T cell receptor beta chains below come from one sample, sequenced in a study of T cell repertoires in ileal Crohn's disease. Generated by immunoSEQ multiplex PCR, the TCRdb table keeps only in-frame clones and is missing some. The profile shows thousands of clones, around 72% of them singletons. Specified time point: proximal margin of the surgical specimen (macroscopically non-inflamed). The sequencing input was ileal tissue. These TCRs come from an adult with Crohn's disease.

The chain couples TRBV7-2 to TRBJ2-1; D remains unclear. Germline V CDR1 and CDR2: SGHTA, FQGNSA. Trimming took off 3 bases at V and 0 bases at J, with 9 bases between the two ends. The CDR3 loop spans 15 amino acids. The CDR3 bases are TGTGCCAGCAGCTTTGTCCCTACCTCCTACAATGAGCAGTTCTTC. This encodes CASSFVPTSYNEQFF.

This clone was seen a single time. The chain uses TRBV7-9 and TRBJ2-3, with 10 positions matching TRBD2. The CDR3 extends over 18 amino acids. V shed 3 bases, J shed 2 bases, and the junction held 11 bases outside the gene matches. In germline, CDR1 is SEHNR, CDR2 FQNEAQ (reference sequence). CDR3 region: CASSLASGGPSSTDTQYF. CDR3 bases: TGTGCCAGCAGCTTGGCTAGCGGGGGACCCTCATCCACAGATACGCAGTATTTT. Variable domain in full (rest from reference TRBV7-9 and TRBJ2-3): DTGVSQNPRHKITKRGQNVTFRCDPISEHNRLYWYRQTLGQGPEFLTYFQNEAQLEKSRLLSDRFSAERPKGSFSTLEIQRTEQGDSAMYLCASSLASGGPSSTDTQYFGPGTRLTVL.

The genes are TRBV28 and TRBJ2-7, with 8 bases fitting TRBD1. This CDR3 is 14 amino acids long. Germline trimming cut 6 bases from V and 1 base from J; bases unmatched to any gene: 5. The V gene's germline CDR1 is MDHEN and CDR2 SYDVKM. The CDR3 protein is CASRAGGASYEQYF. In DNA form, the CDR3 reads TGTGCCAGCAGGGCAGGGGGCGCGTCCTACGAGCAGTACTTC.

The rearrangement uses TRBV5-5 and TRBJ2-1, with D maybe TRBD2 (6 bases). Germline assignment: CDR1 SGHKS and CDR2 YYEKEE (reference sequence). The CDR3 has 15 amino acids. Trimming left V 1 base short and J 4 bases short, with 12 bases between. In DNA form, the CDR3 reads TGTGCCAGCAGCTTGTTAACCGCGGGGTACAATGAGCAGTTCTTC. Its protein product is CASSLLTAGYNEQFF.

The rearrangement joins TRBV14 to TRBJ1-1; possible D gene TRBD1, 5 bases. CDR3 length equals 15 residues. V lost 1 base and J 4 bases, leaving 13 bases between the germline ends. Germline-derived CDR1 and CDR2 are SGHDN and FVKESK. The CDR3 reads CASSQVGAVGTEAFF. The CDR3 nucleotides read TGTGCCAGCAGCCAAGTCGGGGCGGTGGGCACTGAAGCTTTCTTT. Combining the CDR3 with reference TRBV14 and TRBJ1-1 gives the whole variable domain EAGVTQFPSHSVIEKGQTVTLRCDPISGHDNLYWYRRVMGKEIKFLLHFVKESKQDESGMPNNRFLAERTGGTYSTLKVQPAELEDSGVYFCASSQVGAVGTEAFFGQGTRLTVV.

Note on this clone: The junction shows a germline mismatch at one end, possibly a read error. The rearrangement joins TRBV4-1 to TRBJ2-7; a possible D gene is TRBD2 (7 bases). Looked up from germline, CDR1 is MGHRA and CDR2 is YSYEKL. This CDR3 is built from 15 residues. CDR3 region: CASSQVGPWEGERYF. Written as DNA, the CDR3 is TGCGCCAGCAGCCAAGTAGGGCCGTGGGAGGGGGAGCGGTACTTC.

J is TRBJ1-2 and V is TRBV6-7; 10 nucleotides line up with TRBD1. TRBV6-7 is designated an ORF whose function remains uncertain. With V trimmed by 6 bases and J by 8 bases, 9 bases remained unmatched. The CDR3 length is 14 residues. CDR3 residues: CASSRGQGPLGYTF. CDR3 in DNA: TGTGCCAGCAGCCGGGGACAGGGGCCTTTGGGCTACACCTTC.

This clone was observed a handful of times. The J gene is TRBJ2-2, the V gene TRBV4-2; TRBD2 matches at 10 bases. Germline CDR1 is LGHNA and CDR2 is YNFKEQ. There are 15 residues in the CDR3. V dropped 2 bases and J dropped 3; count of bases not matched to a gene: 0. CDR3 bases: TGTGCCAGCAGCCAACTAGCGGGAGACACCGGGGAGCTGTTTTTT. This codes for CASSQLAGDTGELFF.

A few counts support this clone. The J gene is TRBJ2-7, the V gene TRBV25-1; no clear D gene. Germline CDR1 is MGHDK and CDR2 is SYGVNS. Trimming stripped 5 bases from V and 3 bases from J, with 5 bases between. CDR3 length: 11 amino acids. The CDR3 DNA reads as TGTGCCAGCAGTTTGGTCTACGAGCAGTACTTC. It encodes CASSLVYEQYF.

The chain combines TRBV19 with TRBJ1-1; no clear D. Germline-derived CDR1 and CDR2 are LNHDA and SQIVND (reference sequence). The germline V and J ends were trimmed by 5 bases and 1 base, with 11 bases remaining between them. The CDR3 consists of 14 residues. The CDR3 here is CASSAQRENTEAFF. In DNA, the CDR3 is TGTGCCAGTAGTGCCCAACGGGAGAACACTGAAGCTTTCTTT.

Within the sample, this clone is medium-sized. CDR3 DNA: TGTGCCAGCAGTCCCCTTGACAGGGTTGGGGTCACCGGGGAGCTGTTTTTT. Protein product: CASSPLDRVGVTGELFF. The chain combines TRBV27 with TRBJ2-2; the match to TRBD1 covers 7 bases. Losses at the gene ends were 5 bases for V and 4 bases for J; bases not matched to a gene: 13. The germline gives CDR1 MNHEY, CDR2 SMNVEV (reference sequence). The CDR3 spans 17 residues.

This chain connects TRBV19 to TRBJ2-1, with 9 bases fitting TRBD2. V shed 1 base, J shed 7 bases, and the junction held 2 bases outside the gene matches. The CDR3 contains 14 residues. Germline CDR1 is LNHDA and CDR2 is SQIVND (reference sequence). CDR3 loop: CASSIGGGVNEQFF. The CDR3 region has the DNA TGTGCCAGTAGTATAGGCGGGGGGGTGAATGAGCAGTTCTTC.

The V and J genes are TRBV5-6 and TRBJ1-2; D perhaps matches TRBD1 (5 bases). The CDR3 extends over 16 amino acids. Germline values: CDR1 SGHDT, CDR2 YYEEEE. Trimming left V 0 bases short and J 1 base short, with 13 bases between. The CDR3 loop reads CASSLARGALNYGYTF. DNA of the CDR3: TGTGCCAGCAGCTTGGCTAGGGGAGCACTTAACTATGGCTACACCTTC.

The chain is built from TRBV7-9 and TRBJ2-2, with 10 positions matching TRBD2. Germline CDR1 reads SEHNR; CDR2 reads FQNEAQ (reference sequence). V shed 5 bases, J shed 6 bases, and the junction held 6 bases outside the gene matches. This CDR3 spans 15 amino acids. The CDR3 bases are TGTGCCAGCAGCAGCAGCGGGGGGGCCGCCGGGGAGCTGTTTTTT. Amino acid sequence: CASSSSGGAAGELFF.

The chain carries TRBV6-1 and TRBJ2-1, with 8 bases fitting TRBD1. The germline CDR1 and CDR2 sequences are MNHNS and SASEGT. V gave up 6 bases and J gave up 7 bases; unmatched junction bases: 11. The CDR3 runs to 15 residues. CDR3 bases: TGTGCCAGCAGCGCCACGGGACAGGTCAGAAATGAGCAGTTCTTC. This sequence encodes CASSATGQVRNEQFF.

This clone turned up a few times. The rearrangement uses TRBV6-1 and TRBJ1-5; the D gene is possibly TRBD1 (6 bases). V was pared by 3 bases and J by 7 bases, with 10 bases between. The V gene's germline CDR1 is MNHNS and CDR2 SASEGT. This CDR3 has 13 residues. The CDR3 sequence: CASSDLTGQPQHF. The CDR3, as DNA: TGTGCCAGCAGTGACCTGACAGGCCAGCCCCAGCATTTT.

The rearrangement links TRBV28 to TRBJ2-7; no clear D. Germline V gives CDR1 MDHEN, CDR2 SYDVKM. Trimming pared 9 bases from V and 2 bases from J, leaving 11 bases between. The CDR3 totals 12 residues. Written as DNA, the CDR3 is TGTGCCAGTAGTACAAATGCCTACGAGCAGTACTTC. It yields the protein CASSTNAYEQYF.

The gene calls are TRBV29-1 and TRBJ2-1, with 7 bases that match TRBD2. The germline V gene encodes CDR1 SQVTM and CDR2 ANQGSEA. This CDR3 has 12 amino acids. V lost 8 bases and J lost 5; bases outside the gene matches: 6. CDR3 coding DNA: TGCAGCACGGGACTAAAAAACAATGAGCAGTTCTTC. This encodes CSTGLKNNEQFF.

This clone has a single count. The chain couples TRBV6-5 to TRBJ1-2, with D hard to call. Trimming stripped 0 bases from V and 4 bases from J, with 15 bases between. This CDR3 region has 16 residues. Germline values: CDR1 MNHEY, CDR2 SVGAGI. The DNA for the CDR3 is TGTGCCAGCAGTTACTCGTCGCCTACAAGCGGCTATGGCTACACCTTC. Translation: CASSYSSPTSGYGYTF.

This clone showed up just once. The rearrangement links TRBV19 to TRBJ2-1, with D unresolved. The CDR3 loop spans 13 amino acids. Germline V gene lookup returns CDR1 LNHDA and CDR2 SQIVND (reference sequence). Trimming took off 3 bases at V and 12 bases at J, with 15 bases between the two ends. The CDR3 region has the DNA TGTGCCAGTAGTATGCGGTCGGCCGTCGGGCAGTTCTTC. Residues: CASSMRSAVGQFF.

This chain joins TRBV6-1 and TRBJ2-2, with 9 bases matching TRBD2. CDR1 and CDR2 (germline): MNHNS, SASEGT. Germline trimming cut 4 bases from V and 3 bases from J; bases unmatched to any gene: 6. The CDR3 extends over 16 amino acids. The CDR3 coding sequence is TGTGCCAGCAGTGGCCGACTAGCGGAATACACCGGGGAGCTGTTTTTT. Translation gives CASSGRLAEYTGELFF.

The CDR3 DNA follows: TGCGCCAGCAGCTCACAGGGAGCGGGCGAAAAACTGTTTTTT. It yields the protein CASSSQGAGEKLFF. The chain recombines TRBV5-1 with TRBJ1-4, with TRBD1 as a possible D gene (6 bases). In germline, CDR1 is SGHRS, CDR2 YFSETQ. This CDR3 contains 14 residues. V was pared by 3 bases and J by 8 bases, with 14 bases between.

The J gene is TRBJ1-2, the V gene TRBV7-3; TRBD1 aligns across 8 bases. V lost 1 base, J lost 2 bases, and 6 bases stayed unmatched. This CDR3 comprises 16 residues. Germline V gene lookup returns CDR1 SGHTA and CDR2 FQGTGA. CDR3 coding DNA: TGTGCCAGCAGCTTAAGAGGGGACAGGAACAACTATGGCTACACCTTC. Amino acids: CASSLRGDRNNYGYTF. Based on the CDR3 plus reference TRBV7-3 and TRBJ1-2, the full variable domain is GAGVSQTPSNKVTEKGKYVELRCDPISGHTALYWYRQSLGQGPEFLIYFQGTGAADDSGLPNDRFFAVRPEGSVSTLKIQRTERGDSAVYLCASSLRGDRNNYGYTFGSGTRLTVV.

This sequence joins TRBV19 and TRBJ1-1; no clear D. Germline lookup yields CDR1 LNHDA and CDR2 SQIVND (reference sequence). The CDR3 runs 13 residues. V lost 7 bases, J lost 2 bases, and 11 bases lay in between. The CDR3 region is CASIARFNTEAFF. In nucleotides, the CDR3 is TGTGCCAGTATAGCCCGATTTAACACTGAAGCTTTCTTT.

This chain joins TRBV6-1 and TRBJ2-3; D unclear. The CDR3 extends over 16 amino acids. V was clipped by 0 bases and J by 1 base, with 11 bases between them. Looked up from germline, CDR1 is MNHNS and CDR2 is SASEGT. The CDR3 coding sequence is TGTGCCAGCAGTGAAGCAAAGGGATCGGGCACAGATACGCAGTATTTT. Its protein product is CASSEAKGSGTDTQYF.